These 17 T cell receptor beta chains originate from one sample sequenced in a study of shared clonotypes between healthy human individuals. Data came from immunoSEQ multiplex PCR; TCRdb stores just in-frame clones and leaves some out. This sample has approximately 980,000 clones, with around three quarters found just once. Sequenced input: memory CD4+ T cells sorted from blood. The subset denotes: CD45RA-negative fraction. The receptors shown here come from a man aged 18 to 35 in good health.

This clone was picked up many times. The J gene is TRBJ1-1, the V gene TRBV10-2; the match to TRBD1 covers 11 bases. With V trimmed by 6 bases and J by 10 bases, 10 bases remained unmatched. There are 14 residues in the CDR3. Germline CDR1 is WSHSY and CDR2 is SAAADI. The CDR3 protein is CASRGDRGTPRAFF. CDR3 DNA sequence: TGCGCCAGCAGAGGGGACAGGGGGACGCCAAGAGCTTTCTTT.

This rearrangement joins TRBV28 to TRBJ1-6, with TRBD1 identical over 8 bases. Germline trimming cut 6 bases from V and 10 bases from J; bases unmatched to any gene: 17. Germline CDR1 is MDHEN and CDR2 is SYDVKM. The CDR3 spans 17 residues. The CDR3 DNA reads TGTGCCAGCAGACAAGAAGGGCTGACAGGGGTTCGCTCACCCCTCCACTTT. This codes for CASRQEGLTGVRSPLHF.

On this clone itself: The same CDR3 arises from other DNA sequences in this sample as well. The chain employs TRBV19 and TRBJ2-3; D might be TRBD2 (7 bases). The germline V gene has CDR1 LNHDA and CDR2 SQIVND (reference sequence). CDR3 length equals 14 residues. Trimming took 6 bases from V and 4 from J, leaving 14 bases between them. CDR3 in DNA: TGTGCCAGTAGCCCCAGGGAGGGGGCAGATACGCAGTATTTT. This gives the protein CASSPREGADTQYF.

The CDR3 coding sequence is TGTGCCAGCAGCTTAGCGCAGGGGTGGAATTCACCCCTCCACTTT. Protein sequence: CASSLAQGWNSPLHF. The chain combines TRBV7-9 with TRBJ1-6, with D possibly TRBD1 on 6 matching bases. The CDR3 consists of 15 residues. Per the germline V gene, CDR1 is SEHNR and CDR2 is FQNEAQ (reference sequence). Trimming pared 0 bases from V and 7 bases from J, leaving 10 bases between.

This sequence joins TRBV5-5 and TRBJ2-7; D gene uncertain. Germline V gene data show CDR1 as SGHKS and CDR2 as YYEKEE (reference sequence). The ends were cut back, 4 bases at V and 1 base at J, with 18 bases in the middle. The CDR3 is made up of 16 amino acids. The CDR3 DNA reads TGTGCCAGCAGCCCCGAAACAGCTCCTCTTTCCTACGAGCAGTACTTC. Its translation: CASSPETAPLSYEQYF.

Turning to this clone: Additional DNA sequences in this sample encode the identical CDR3. The chain uses TRBV6-1 and TRBJ1-2; 11 bases are a match to TRBD1. V dropped 3 bases and J dropped 4; count of bases not matched to a gene: 4. The germline CDR1 and CDR2 sequences are MNHNS and SASEGT. This CDR3 is 15 amino acids long. The CDR3 coding sequence is TGTGCCAGCAGTGATAGGACAGGGGGCGGCTATGGCTACACCTTC. This gives the protein CASSDRTGGGYGYTF.

This clone was seen only a few times. This rearrangement joins TRBV30 to TRBJ1-1, with no clear D. V was shortened by 0 bases and J by 11 bases, with 10 bases between the two germline ends. The CDR3 has 11 amino acids. From germline, CDR1 is GTSNPN and CDR2 SVGIG (reference sequence). The CDR3 DNA sequence: TGTGCCTGGAGTGTACGGGTCGGGGCTTTCTTT. This encodes CAWSVRVGAFF.

The chain combines TRBV19 with TRBJ1-6, with TRBD1 identical over 8 bases. The V and J ends lost 6 bases and 11 bases, in that order; junction bases with no gene match: 9. The CDR3 loop spans 14 amino acids. Germline CDR1 is LNHDA and CDR2 is SQIVND (reference sequence). The CDR3 DNA reads as TGTGCCAGTAGCCCGGGACAGGATAGTACACCCCTCCACTTT. It specifies CASSPGQDSTPLHF. Together with reference TRBV19 and TRBJ1-6, the CDR3 gives the full variable domain: DGGITQSPKYLFRKEGQNVTLSCEQNLNHDAMYWYRQDPGQGLRLIYYSQIVNDFQKGDIAEGYSVSREKKESFPLTVTSAQKNPTAFYLCASSPGQDSTPLHFGNGTRLTVT.

Note on this clone: In the same sample, other DNA sequences code for this CDR3. This chain links TRBV30 with TRBJ1-5; TRBD1 is a possible D gene (5 bases). The CDR3 sequence is 13 residues long. Germline loops: CDR1 GTSNPN, CDR2 SVGIG (reference sequence). Trimming shortened V by 3 bases and J by 2 bases, and 8 bases separated the two germline ends. The CDR3 reads CAWRGGGNQPQHF. As DNA, the CDR3 is TGTGCCTGGAGAGGAGGGGGCAATCAGCCCCAGCATTTT.

In this sample, this clone turned up many times. The chain couples TRBV6-1 to TRBJ1-5, with 7 bases that match TRBD1. Looked up from germline, CDR1 is MNHNS and CDR2 is SASEGT. This CDR3 is built from 15 residues. The junction had 5 bases not matched to a gene; V was cut back by 0 bases and J by 6 bases. CDR3 coding DNA: TGTGCCAGCAGTGAAGCAGGGGGCAAAACTCAGCCCCAGCATTTT. It encodes CASSEAGGKTQPQHF.

This chain uses TRBV27 with TRBJ1-6, with 7 positions matching TRBD1. The germline gives CDR1 MNHEY, CDR2 SMNVEV (reference sequence). The V segment lost 3 bases and the J segment 8 bases; nucleotides outside the gene matches: 10. This CDR3 is built from 16 residues. The DNA of the CDR3 is TGTGCCAGCAGTTTGGACCCAGGGGGGCTGTATTCACCCCTCCACTTT. Translation: CASSLDPGGLYSPLHF.

The chain has TRBV20-1 and TRBJ2-3, with TRBD1 matching 9 bases. Germline lookup yields CDR1 DFQATT and CDR2 SNEGSKA (reference sequence). The CDR3 contains 11 residues. After removal of 2 bases from V and 12 bases from J, the junction contained 3 bases not matched to a gene. The CDR3 sequence is CSARRQGGQYF. Written as DNA, the CDR3 is TGCAGTGCTAGAAGACAGGGGGGTCAGTATTTT.

Note on this clone: Additional DNA sequences in this sample encode the identical CDR3. This sequence joins TRBV9 and TRBJ2-7; a weak D match, TRBD1 (6 bases). Germline V CDR1 and CDR2: SGDLS, YYNGEE. This CDR3 has 12 amino acids. The V end lost 4 bases, the J end lost 3 bases, and 8 bases lay between the germline ends. The CDR3: CASSPDSYEQYF. The CDR3, as DNA: TGTGCCAGCAGCCCGGACAGCTACGAGCAGTACTTC.

This clone came up once. The V and J genes are TRBV28 and TRBJ1-5; D is unclear. CDR1 MDHEN and CDR2 SYDVKM come from the germline V gene. This CDR3 is built from 12 residues. V dropped 10 bases and J dropped 4 bases, with 11 bases sitting between them. This CDR3 reads CATKERNQPQHF. The CDR3 DNA reads TGTGCCACCAAGGAACGAAATCAGCCCCAGCATTTT.

The J gene is TRBJ1-6, the V gene TRBV6-1; D uncertain. Germline assignment: CDR1 MNHNS and CDR2 SASEGT. The CDR3 spans 14 residues. V was pared by 3 bases and J by 7 bases, with 10 bases between. In DNA form, the CDR3 reads TGTGCCAGCAGTGATTTGGGTGTCAATTCACCCCTCCACTTT. This translates into CASSDLGVNSPLHF.

The chain uses TRBV6-6 and TRBJ2-7; 8 nucleotides match TRBD1. The V gene end was trimmed by 5 bases and the J gene end by 2 bases; junction bases not matched to a gene: 2. CDR3 length: 13 amino acids. Per germline, CDR1 MNHNY and CDR2 SVGAGI (reference sequence). The CDR3 reads CASSGTGTYEQYF. In DNA, the CDR3 is TGTGCCAGCAGTGGGACAGGAACCTACGAGCAGTACTTC.

The chain employs TRBV30 and TRBJ2-2; D may be TRBD1 or TRBD2 (5 bases each). Trimming took off 3 bases at V and 7 bases at J, with 12 bases between the two ends. From germline, CDR1 is GTSNPN and CDR2 SVGIG (reference sequence). This CDR3 is 13 amino acids long. The CDR3 nucleotides read TGTGCCTGGAGCAGGGCGAGGGACGGGGAGCTGTTTTTT. It encodes CAWSRARDGELFF.